This TCR beta chain was sequenced during a study of Ad26.COV2.S vaccination and SARS-CoV-2 variants. Study-wide points: There was a possibility that the TCR breadth and depth analyses underestimated total T cell responses. Measurement of non-spike TCR breadth gave similar results in vaccine and placebo recipients. Responses of spike-specific T cells (both CD8+ and CD4+) reportedly showed substantial breadth after vaccination. Spike-specific TCR breadth was greater in vaccine than placebo recipients.

This table comes from immunoSEQ multiplex PCR, and its TCRdb copy is limited to in-frame clones, with some not included. Here the sample spans 87,000 or so clones, approximately 86% being singletons. V shed 6 bases and J 4 bases; nucleotides not matched to a gene: 4. CDR3 size: 14 residues. Germline CDR1 is MNHEY and CDR2 is SVGAGI. The sample holds one count of this clone. What it binds is unknown. The chain links TRBV6-5 to TRBJ2-3; 10 bases align to TRBD2. The sequences come from peripheral blood, collected after recovery from COVID-19. This clonotype originated in a human donor who had recovered from COVID-19. CDR3: CASSTLAGPDTQYF. Written as DNA, the CDR3 is TGTGCCAGCAGCACACTAGCGGGACCAGATACGCAGTATTTT.